This T cell receptor (beta chain) stems from a study of cytotoxic CD8 clonotypes in ibrutinib-treated CLL. Whole-study context: Researchers reported about 10 relapsed/refractory and 15 treatment-naive patients, under 18 of them IGHV unmutated.

Data came from immunoSEQ multiplex PCR; TCRdb stores just in-frame clones and leaves some out. Here the sample spans fewer than 85,000 clones, 70% to 80% being singletons. CDR1 is SGHNT and CDR2 is YYREEE in the germline V gene (reference sequence). The V segment lost 3 bases and the J segment 5 bases; nucleotides outside the gene matches: 6. This CDR3 has 16 residues. Study-level points and caveats: Clonality showed a rise at ibrutinib response that reversed toward baseline at progression.

Remarks on this clone: The target antigen is unknown.

The sequences come from PBMCs, collected after 12 months of ibrutinib treatment. This receptor was taken from a human donor with chronic lymphocytic leukemia. V and J are TRBV5-4 and TRBJ2-2; 11 bases agree with TRBD2. The CDR3 region is CASSSALAGETGELFF. In nucleotides, the CDR3 is TGTGCCAGCAGCTCGGCACTAGCGGGGGAGACCGGGGAGCTGTTTTTT.